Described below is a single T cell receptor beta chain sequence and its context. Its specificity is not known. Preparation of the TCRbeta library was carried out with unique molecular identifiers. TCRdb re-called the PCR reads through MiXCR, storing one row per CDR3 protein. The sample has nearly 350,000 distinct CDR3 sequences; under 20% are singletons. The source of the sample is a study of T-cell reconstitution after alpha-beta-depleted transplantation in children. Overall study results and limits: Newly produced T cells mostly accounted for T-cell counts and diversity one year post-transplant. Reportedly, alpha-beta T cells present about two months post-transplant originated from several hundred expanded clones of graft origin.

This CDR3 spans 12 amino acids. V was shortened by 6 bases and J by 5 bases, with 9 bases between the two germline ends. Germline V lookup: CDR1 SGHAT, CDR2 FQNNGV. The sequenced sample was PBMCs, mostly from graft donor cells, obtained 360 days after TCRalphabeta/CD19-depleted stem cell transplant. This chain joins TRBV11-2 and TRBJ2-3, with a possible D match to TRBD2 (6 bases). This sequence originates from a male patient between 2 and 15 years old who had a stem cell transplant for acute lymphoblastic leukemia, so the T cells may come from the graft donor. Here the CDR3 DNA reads TGTGCCAGCAGGCAAGCGGGAGATACGCAGTATTTT. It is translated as CASRQAGDTQYF.